This T cell receptor (beta chain) was recovered during a study of blood T cells in healthy people across ages. Overall study results and limits: Both naive CD4+ cell counts and diversity were greater in long-lived donors than in aged donors. With unsorted PBMCs, a conclusive comparison of naive versus antigen-experienced cells was not possible.

V lost 5 bases, J lost 5 bases, and 6 bases stayed unmatched. This CDR3 spans 15 amino acids. The germline V gene has CDR1 SEHNR and CDR2 FQNEAQ (reference sequence). Every sample yielded at least 6 million isolated PBMCs. No fewer than 5.5 micrograms of total RNA were isolated from every sample. With a J-beta primer mix and a sample-barcoded 5' primer, a second PCR ran about 7 to 12 cycles. TCRdb fed the 5' RACE reads into MiXCR, producing one record per CDR3 protein. The sample lists 700,000 to 950,000 distinct CDR3 sequences, roughly 64% occurring once. For this clonotype: The antigen remains unidentified.

The sequencing input was blood. V gene TRBV7-9 combines with J gene TRBJ1-4; TRBD1 matches 9 bases. The clonotype originates from a man younger than 45 in good health. The CDR3 nucleotides read TGTGCCAGCAGCGCAACCGGGACAGGGAATGAAAAACTGTTTTTT. Protein sequence: CASSATGTGNEKLFF.